This TCR beta chain stems from a study of cytomegalovirus exposure and HLA in healthy donors. Overall study context: Ancestry clustering placed 70% to 90% of roughly 410 genotyped donors in the Caucasian-associated cluster.

Whole-study results and caveats: In a later analysis, TCR association rates varied by HLA locus: DRB1 most, HLA-C fewest.

Healthy bone marrow donors made up the donor group. 13 Jbeta primers and 60 Vbeta primers were used for the PCR. Clones were sequenced by immunoSEQ multiplex PCR, and TCRdb holds only the in-frame ones, with some missing. Of roughly 200,000 clones listed, roughly four fifths are singletons. Germline values: CDR1 GTSNPN, CDR2 SVGIG (reference sequence). This CDR3 is 13 amino acids long. The V and J ends lost 7 bases and 0 bases, in that order; junction bases with no gene match: 3. Concerning this clone: The antigen remains unidentified.

This rearrangement joins TRBV30 to TRBJ1-1, with 9 positions matching TRBD1. Sequenced input: PBMCs. The clonotype comes from a man between 45 and 60 years old in good health and CMV-seronegative. CDR3 bases: TGTGCCTTTACAGGGGGCTTGAACACTGAAGCTTTCTTT. Translation gives CAFTGGLNTEAFF.